These 10 T cell receptor beta chains came from one sample sequenced in a study of blood T cells in healthy people across ages. The authors ran a second PCR of 7 to 11 cycles using a sample-barcoded 5' primer and a J-beta primer mix. TCRdb recomputed calls from the 5' RACE reads with MiXCR, one row per CDR3 protein. The data show 800,000 to 1,000,000 distinct CDR3 sequences, 40% to 60% seen once. The sequencing sample was made of blood. Source of these receptors: a young man in good health.

In DNA, the CDR3 is TGCAGCGCCATATCAGGGGGGTTCACCGGGGAGCTGTTTTTT. It is translated as CSAISGGFTGELFF. The V call is TRBV20-1, the J call TRBJ2-2, with D perhaps matching TRBD1 (7 bases). The CDR3 runs to 14 residues. The germline V gene encodes CDR1 DFQATT and CDR2 SNEGSKA (reference sequence).

This clonotype was recorded a few times. The rearrangement joins TRBV7-2 to TRBJ2-7; D might be TRBD1 or TRBD2, each matching 5 bases. Between the trimmed V and J ends, which lost 5 bases and 3 bases, there was a span of 17 bases. Germline lookup yields CDR1 SGHTA and CDR2 FQGNSA. The CDR3 has 15 amino acids. This CDR3 reads CASSKSGPYLYEQYF. DNA of the CDR3: TGTGCCAGCAGCAAATCGGGACCCTATCTCTACGAGCAGTACTTC. The whole variable domain, filled in from reference TRBV7-2 and TRBJ2-7, reads GAGVSQSPSNKVTEKGKDVELRCDPISGHTALYWYRQSLGQGLEFLIYFQGNSAPDKSGLPSDRFSAERTGGSVSTLTIQRTQQEDSAVYLCASSKSGPYLYEQYFGPGTRLTVT.

There are a few counts of this clonotype. The chain recombines TRBV28 with TRBJ1-2; tentative D call: TRBD1 (5 bases). Looked up from germline, CDR1 is MDHEN and CDR2 is SYDVKM. Trimming pared 3 bases from V and 2 bases from J, leaving 10 bases between. The CDR3 sequence is 14 residues long. The CDR3 loop reads CASSFAGPNYGYTF. The DNA of the CDR3 is TGTGCCAGCAGTTTCGCGGGACCCAACTATGGCTACACCTTC.

This chain joins TRBV6-5 and TRBJ2-7; TRBD1 aligns across 7 bases. Germline trimming cut 0 bases from V and 4 bases from J; bases unmatched to any gene: 3. Germline loops: CDR1 MNHEY, CDR2 SVGAGI. The CDR3 is made up of 14 amino acids. The CDR3 spells CASSYSQGDYEQYF. CDR3 bases: TGTGCCAGCAGTTACTCTCAGGGGGATTACGAGCAGTACTTC.

The rearrangement links TRBV10-3 to TRBJ2-7, with D possibly matching TRBD1 (5 bases). This CDR3 region has 14 residues. Germline CDR1 reads ENHRY; CDR2 reads SYGVKD. V gave up 7 bases and J gave up 5 bases, with 18 bases separating them. For the CDR3, the DNA is TGTGCCATCACCAGGGCTTCCCTACCAAACGAGCAGTACTTC. Translation: CAITRASLPNEQYF.

The rearrangement links TRBV10-3 to TRBJ2-7; 10 bases map to TRBD1. V lost 10 bases to trimming and J lost 3 bases; unmatched junction nucleotides: 3. This CDR3 region has 12 residues. Germline loops: CDR1 ENHRY, CDR2 SYGVKD. Here the CDR3 reads CATGQGGYEQYF. DNA for the CDR3: TGTGCCACCGGACAGGGGGGCTACGAGCAGTACTTC.

In DNA, the CDR3 is TGTGCCAGCTCACCACGAGACCCTCTTGCTGAGCAGTTCTTC. Translated, it gives CASSPRDPLAEQFF. The V gene is TRBV18, the J gene TRBJ2-1; D is ambiguous. V gave up 1 base and J gave up 9 bases, with 13 bases separating them. There are 14 residues in the CDR3. Germline V gene data show CDR1 as KGHSH and CDR2 as LQKENI.

V gene TRBV7-2 combines with J gene TRBJ2-7, with no clear D. Germline loops: CDR1 SGHTA, CDR2 FQGNSA. V lost 1 base and J lost 7, with 11 bases in between. The CDR3 runs to 13 residues. The CDR3: CASSLVSSWEQYF. As DNA, the CDR3 is TGTGCCAGCAGCTTAGTCAGCTCATGGGAGCAGTACTTC.

The chain's CDR3 is CASSGTRGYTQYF. In DNA form, the CDR3 reads TGTGCCAGCAGCGGAACAAGGGGGTATACGCAGTATTTT. The V gene is TRBV9, the J gene TRBJ2-3; weak D call: TRBD1 (6 bases). The CDR3 totals 13 residues. V dropped 3 bases and J dropped 7 bases, with 12 bases sitting between them. The V gene's germline CDR1 is SGDLS and CDR2 YYNGEE.

This clonotype has at least ten counts. This chain links TRBV4-2 with TRBJ2-1, with TRBD2 matching 11 bases. The junction had 2 bases not matched to a gene; V was cut back by 4 bases and J by 3 bases. Germline V CDR1 and CDR2: LGHNA, YNFKEQ. The CDR3 totals 15 residues. The DNA for the CDR3 is TGTGCCAGCAGCCCGGGACTAGCGGACTACAATGAGCAGTTCTTC. Protein sequence: CASSPGLADYNEQFF.